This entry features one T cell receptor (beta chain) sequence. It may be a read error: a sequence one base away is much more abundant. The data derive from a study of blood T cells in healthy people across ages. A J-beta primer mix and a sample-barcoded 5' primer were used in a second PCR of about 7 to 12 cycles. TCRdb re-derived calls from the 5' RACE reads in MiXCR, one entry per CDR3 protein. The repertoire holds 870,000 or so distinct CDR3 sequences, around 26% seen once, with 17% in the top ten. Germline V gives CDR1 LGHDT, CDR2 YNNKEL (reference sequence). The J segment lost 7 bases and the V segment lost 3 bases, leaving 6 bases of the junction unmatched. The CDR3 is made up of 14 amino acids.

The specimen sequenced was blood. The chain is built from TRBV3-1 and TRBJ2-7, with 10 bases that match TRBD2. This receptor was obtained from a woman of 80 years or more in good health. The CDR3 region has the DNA TGTGCCAGCAGCCAGACTAGCGGGTACAATGAGCAGTACTTC. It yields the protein CASSQTSGYNEQYF.